This T cell receptor (beta chain) was identified in a study of cytomegalovirus exposure and HLA in healthy donors. A word on this clone: The antigen is not known.

The PCR was carried out with 60 Vbeta primers and 13 Jbeta primers. The data were produced by immunoSEQ multiplex PCR, yet TCRdb's version contains in-frame clones alone and is incomplete. The sample records about 190,000 clones, roughly 77% being singletons. Study results and caveats: Most TCR beta V segments were productive about 90% or about 30% of the time in an earlier analysis. Apparent HLA restriction characterized most CMV-associated TCR beta chains in a later analysis. Analyses of presence and absence presupposed an approximately uniform sequencing depth across donors. Analysis was carried out at a later point, and it linked a missense DCLRE1C variant to TCR beta V- and J-gene trimming.

The CDR3 spans 15 residues. V shed 5 bases and J 5 bases; nucleotides not matched to a gene: 9. The germline V gene has CDR1 SGHTA and CDR2 FQGNSA. The source material was PBMCs. The rearrangement uses TRBV7-2 and TRBJ2-7, with TRBD2 matching 10 bases. The clonotype comes from a woman aged 25-40 years in good health and CMV-seropositive. CDR3 DNA: TGTGCCAGCAGCACGGGACTAGCGCACCCCCACGAGCAGTACTTC. It yields the protein CASSTGLAHPHEQYF.